This T cell receptor beta chain was identified during a study of PD-L1 blockade in urothelial cancer (dated by TCRdb to about 2017). With respect to the entire study: All patients started therapy in about 2014 and received atezolizumab 1,200 mg intravenously every 3 weeks. Blood samples gave median yields of about 140,000 T cells and more than 80,000 unique TCRs, along with a median clonality of about 0.084. An ECOG performance status of 0 or 1 was recorded for the patients, and 0 to 3 prior chemotherapy regimens had been received by the patients. Pretreatment tumor samples, along with matched peripheral blood collected serially before and after atezolizumab treatment, underwent TCR sequencing. Somatic, immune and clinical correlates of response to PD-L1 blockade with atezolizumab in urothelial cancer were the focus of an exploratory multi-omic analysis. Durable clinical benefit was achieved by nine patients but not by the remaining 20. Progression-free survival longer than 6 months counted as durable clinical benefit, and TCR features were additionally tested against both progression-free and overall survival. Twenty-five of 29 patients were males with bladder-origin urothelial cancer, and about 60% of the 29 reported a prior smoking history. Around 30 patients had pretreatment blood TCR-seq, around 25 had at least one posttreatment blood collection, and around 25 had tumor TCR-seq. In the same patients who had TCR sequencing, pretreatment tumors also underwent whole exome sequencing and RNA sequencing. Blood samples were analyzed at 3 weeks after treatment start (second dose) and at 6 weeks after treatment start. The paper's findings and limits, for the study overall: Patients with durable benefit showed greater expansion of tumor-associated TCR clones in peripheral blood 3 weeks after starting treatment (n ≈ 20, p = 0.022). Because the sample size was small (n ≈ 29) and many of the analyses were exploratory, the results are meant to be hypothesis-generating. Improved progression-free and overall survival was associated with having pretreatment peripheral blood TCR clonality below the median.

Each PCR received spiked-in synthetic TCR analog templates so that absolute template abundance could be estimated from read counts. The immunoSEQ assay was used to amplify TCRbeta CDR3 regions from genomic DNA with bias-controlled V and J gene primers. Rearranged TCRbeta segments were sequenced at approximately 20X coverage. In the source study's methods: Sequencing errors were corrected by clustering, and CDR3s were annotated against IMGT so that V, D and J genes could be assigned. Only productive TCRbeta rearrangements were used in downstream analyses, excluding out-of-frame or stop-codon sequences. To compute clonality, Shannon entropy was normalized by the log of the number of unique productive sequences and then subtracted from one. Clones differing between time points or between blood and tumor were identified by Fisher's exact test with Benjamini-Hochberg correction at adjusted p below 0.01. Not all clones reach the TCRdb copy of this immuneACCESS table, which keeps in-frame sequences only. Checked studies attribute under half of the gap to unresolved V genes and leave the rest unexplained. V, J and clone size were drawn from that table, and D and trimming were deduced from the DNA. Within this sample are around 29,000 clones, with 84% of them counted one time only. 2.5% to 3% of the sample comes from the top ten.

Deletion took 1 base off V and 2 bases off J, with a span of 15 bases between the germline ends. The CDR3 runs 16 amino acids, cysteine and phenylalanine included. Only the CDR3 DNA is retained, 48 bases long and in frame from the first base. The CDR1 and CDR2 encoded by the germline V gene are MDHEN and SYDVKM. A note on this clone: The target of this receptor is not known. Per-base qualities were not stored, and no clone one base away is much larger.

The sample's time point, from its label and the paper: peripheral blood 6 weeks after treatment start. The cohort included 29 patients with locally advanced or metastatic urothelial carcinoma who were treated at Memorial Sloan Kettering on a trial protocol. Peripheral blood mononuclear cells were collected pretreatment and during treatment, with between 1 and 8 total time points per patient. The Qiagen DNeasy Blood extraction kit was used to purify genomic DNA from total PBMCs and tumor samples. PBMCs were collected pretreatment and during treatment and were isolated and stored as previously described.

The specimen comprised PBMCs, sampled around atezolizumab (anti-PD-L1) treatment. Here the chain combines TRBV28 and TRBJ2-7; a tentative D call is TRBD2 (6 bases match). The receptor's source is a man aged 65 to 85 with urothelial cancer. The nucleotides read TGTGCCAGCAGTTTATCCAGACTAGAGGACCCCTACGAGCAGTACTTC. Its translation reads: CASSLSRLEDPYEQYF.